Detailed here is one T cell receptor (beta chain). No antigen is known for it. The source of the sample is a study of cytomegalovirus exposure and HLA in healthy donors. The CDR3 is made up of 16 amino acids. Germline V gene sequence: CDR1 SGHDT, CDR2 YYEEEE. With 0 bases removed from V and 0 bases from J, the gap between germline ends came to 12 bases. In the PCR, 60 Vbeta and 13 Jbeta primers were used. TCRdb's table, derived via immunoSEQ multiplex PCR, lists solely in-frame clones and lacks some. The sample lists some 160,000 clones; about 80% were seen once. Study-level findings and limits: The authors enumerated some 160 TCR beta chains as linked to cytomegalovirus. Across donors, presence/absence analyses took sequencing depth to be roughly uniform. A later analysis, which compared TCR beta chains of equal frequency, found the HLA-associated ones more clonally expanded.

The clonotype comes from a man aged 55 to 70 in good health and CMV-seronegative. V and J are TRBV5-6 and TRBJ1-1; D unclear. Source material: PBMCs. CDR3 in DNA: TGTGCCAGCAGCTTGGACGGCAGCACTATGAACACTGAAGCTTTCTTT. It is translated as CASSLDGSTMNTEAFF.